This passage covers 31 T cell receptor beta chains from one sample sequenced in a study of blood T cell repertoires in COVID-19. Libraries were prepared by immunoSEQ multiplex PCR; TCRdb keeps only in-frame clonotypes and omits some of them. The sample shows around 380,000 clones, around 87% of them seen only once. Specimen: PBMCs or T cells enriched from blood (not recorded which). All receptors come from a man aged 25-45 years who had recovered from COVID-19.

V usage is TRBV6-1 and J usage is TRBJ2-7, with D perhaps matching TRBD2 (7 bases). In germline, CDR1 is MNHNS, CDR2 SASEGT. V was cut by 2 bases and J by 0 bases, with 17 bases left in between. CDR3 length: 17 residues. CDR3 DNA: TGTGCCAGCAGTGAATATCCGGGGGGCCCGAGCTCCTACGAGCAGTACTTC. This encodes CASSEYPGGPSSYEQYF.

The chain links TRBV5-1 to TRBJ1-1, with 8 bases matching TRBD1. Germline loops: CDR1 SGHRS, CDR2 YFSETQ. CDR3 length equals 17 residues. Germline trimming cut 1 base from V and 3 bases from J; bases unmatched to any gene: 11. The CDR3, as DNA: TGCGCCAGCAGCTTGTCCCGCCTCTTGGACAGGGACACTGAAGCTTTCTTT. It encodes CASSLSRLLDRDTEAFF.

In this sample, this clone turned up once. The chain employs TRBV6-5 and TRBJ1-4; 7 bases fit TRBD1. The CDR3 covers 15 residues. J gave up 5 bases and V 5 bases, and 8 bases lay outside the gene matches. Germline V lookup: CDR1 MNHEY, CDR2 SVGAGI. The CDR3 DNA reads TGTGCCAGCAGTATCCGACAGGGAAAAAATGAAAAACTGTTTTTT. It yields the protein CASSIRQGKNEKLFF.

This clone showed up just once. The chain uses TRBV12-5 and TRBJ1-2; possible D gene TRBD1, 6 bases. CDR1 LGHNT and CDR2 FRNRAP come from the germline V gene. The CDR3 sequence is 14 residues long. V was pared by 5 bases and J by 6 bases, with 16 bases between. CDR3 DNA: TGTGCTAGTGGTCTAGATCCACAGGGCAATGGCTACACCTTC. Its translation: CASGLDPQGNGYTF.

The V and J genes are TRBV29-1 and TRBJ1-2; TRBD1 aligns across 9 bases. Germline loops: CDR1 SQVTM, CDR2 ANQGSEA. After removal of 5 bases from V and 3 bases from J, the junction contained 7 bases not matched to a gene. The CDR3 totals 14 residues. The CDR3 region is CSVPGQGDHYGYTF. In DNA form, the CDR3 reads TGCAGCGTTCCGGGACAGGGAGACCACTATGGCTACACCTTC.

The chain carries TRBV27 and TRBJ1-2; the D gene is possibly TRBD1 (5 bases). The V and J ends lost 0 bases and 3 bases respectively, with 11 bases between them. Looked up from germline, CDR1 is MNHEY and CDR2 is SMNVEV (reference sequence). The CDR3 is 15 amino acids. The CDR3 loop reads CASSLSSGGDYGYTF. The CDR3, as DNA: TGTGCCAGCAGTTTATCATCGGGAGGGGACTATGGCTACACCTTC.

The V and J genes are TRBV5-4 and TRBJ1-1; D unresolved. The CDR3 runs to 16 residues. The germline gives CDR1 SGHNT, CDR2 YYREEE (reference sequence). Trimming shortened V by 3 bases and J by 5 bases, and 20 bases separated the two germline ends. CDR3 sequence (DNA): TGTGCCAGCAGCTCCGTTTCAGTCCTGGCCGGGACTGAAGCTTTCTTT. Protein: CASSSVSVLAGTEAFF.

This sequence joins TRBV30 and TRBJ1-4, with D possibly matching TRBD1 (5 bases). V dropped 1 base and J dropped 12 bases, with 24 bases sitting between them. The germline gives CDR1 GTSNPN, CDR2 SVGIG (reference sequence). This CDR3 has 16 amino acids. CDR3 sequence: CAWSGSRDFGVEELFF. The CDR3 region has the DNA TGTGCCTGGAGTGGTAGCCGGGACTTTGGGGTGGAAGAACTGTTTTTT.

This clone appeared once. The J gene is TRBJ2-7, the V gene TRBV6-6, with 7 positions matching TRBD1. With 4 bases clipped from V and 6 bases from J, the junction kept 9 bases outside the gene matches. The CDR3 totals 14 residues. CDR1 and CDR2 from the germline V gene are MNHNY and SVGAGI (reference sequence). CDR3 DNA sequence: TGTGCCAGCAGTTCCGACAGGGAAAGAGGCGAGCAGTACTTC. It yields the protein CASSSDRERGEQYF.

This chain uses TRBV27 with TRBJ1-1, with 8 bases matching TRBD1. CDR3 length equals 14 residues. V shed 7 bases and J 3 bases; nucleotides not matched to a gene: 7. The germline gives CDR1 MNHEY, CDR2 SMNVEV (reference sequence). CDR3: CASTLGQGDTEAFF. The CDR3 nucleotides are TGTGCCAGCACCCTAGGACAGGGAGACACTGAAGCTTTCTTT.

The chain employs TRBV29-1 and TRBJ1-1, with 9 bases aligning to TRBD1. This CDR3 has 13 amino acids. CDR1 and CDR2 (germline): SQVTM, ANQGSEA. V dropped 7 bases and J dropped 5; count of bases not matched to a gene: 8. The CDR3 sequence is CSAGGQGETEAFF. The CDR3 DNA follows: TGCAGCGCGGGGGGACAGGGTGAAACTGAAGCTTTCTTT.

To note about this clone: The germline gene is not matched at one end of the junction; a read error may be the cause. Distinct nucleotide sequences in the sample also encode this CDR3. The chain couples TRBV7-8 to TRBJ2-7; 9 nucleotides align to TRBD2. The CDR3 is 14 residues long. The germline V gene encodes CDR1 SGHVS and CDR2 FQNEAQ. CDR3 sequence (DNA): TGTGCCAGCAGCTTGCGGGAGGGTGCCTATGAGCAGTACTTC. Protein product: CASSLREGAYEQYF.

The chain uses TRBV19 and TRBJ1-1, with 7 bases matching TRBD1. The V gene end was trimmed by 6 bases and the J gene end by 8 bases; junction bases not matched to a gene: 3. The CDR3 loop spans 11 amino acids. Germline CDR1 LNHDA, CDR2 SQIVND (reference sequence). The CDR3 sequence: CASRGTAEAFF. CDR3 bases: TGTGCCAGTAGGGGGACAGCAGAAGCTTTCTTT.

This sequence joins TRBV18 and TRBJ1-5; TRBD1 matches at 9 bases. CDR3 length equals 16 residues. The germline CDR1 and CDR2 sequences are KGHSH and LQKENI. With 6 bases clipped from V and 4 bases from J, the junction kept 10 bases outside the gene matches. CDR3 nucleotide sequence: TGTGCCAGCTCCCCCGTAGGGACAGGGACAAATCAGCCCCAGCATTTT. It translates to CASSPVGTGTNQPQHF.

The gene calls are TRBV19 and TRBJ1-2; D is unclear. This CDR3 is built from 14 residues. Trimming shortened V by 3 bases and J by 8 bases, and 16 bases separated the two germline ends. In germline, CDR1 is LNHDA, CDR2 SQIVND (reference sequence). Here the CDR3 reads CASSIGPVSVGYTF. CDR3 bases: TGTGCCAGTAGTATTGGGCCGGTTTCTGTAGGCTACACCTTC.

J is TRBJ1-2 and V is TRBV12-5, with TRBD1 identical over 8 bases. CDR1 and CDR2 (germline): LGHNT, FRNRAP. The CDR3 spans 17 residues. The V and J ends lost 0 bases and 4 bases, in that order; junction bases with no gene match: 10. The CDR3 coding sequence is TGTGCTAGTGGTTTGGTTTTGGCAGGGGGCATCGGCTATGGCTACACCTTC. Protein: CASGLVLAGGIGYGYTF.

The rearrangement links TRBV29-1 to TRBJ1-2; 9 bases are a match to TRBD1. Germline CDR1 SQVTM, CDR2 ANQGSEA. V shed 6 bases, J shed 4 bases, and the junction held 9 bases outside the gene matches. This CDR3 is built from 14 residues. The CDR3 DNA reads TGCAGCGTCATTGTGGGGACAGGGCCCTATGGCTACACCTTC. This gives the protein CSVIVGTGPYGYTF.

The rearrangement uses TRBV5-4 and TRBJ2-1; possible D gene TRBD2, 6 bases. There are 14 residues in the CDR3. Germline CDR1 is SGHNT and CDR2 is YYREEE (reference sequence). Trimming took 2 bases from V and 4 from J, leaving 10 bases between them. CDR3 sequence: CASSFPGGYNEQFF. CDR3 DNA: TGTGCCAGCAGCTTTCCTGGAGGGTACAATGAGCAGTTCTTC.

V gene TRBV5-1 combines with J gene TRBJ1-1, with 8 bases that match TRBD1. The CDR3 contains 16 residues. Trimming cost V 4 bases and J 0 bases; bases outside gene matches: 8. CDR1 and CDR2 from the germline V gene are SGHRS and YFSETQ. DNA of the CDR3: TGCGCCAGCAGCCGAGGCCAGACAGGGGTGAACACTGAAGCTTTCTTT. This encodes CASSRGQTGVNTEAFF.

The chain joins TRBV12-3 or TRBV12-4 to TRBJ1-4; D is perhaps TRBD1 (6 bases). Between the trimmed V and J ends, which lost 10 bases and 8 bases, there was a span of 17 bases. The CDR3 runs to 13 residues. The CDR3 nucleotides read TGTGCCACCCAGCAGGGGTCAGAGGAAAAACTGTTTTTT. Translation: CATQQGSEEKLFF.

This clone was counted a single time. The V gene is TRBV7-8, the J gene TRBJ2-5; TRBD2 matches 8 bases. Trimming took 5 bases from V and 7 from J; bases not matched to a gene: 12. There are 15 residues in the CDR3. The germline CDR1 and CDR2 sequences are SGHVS and FQNEAQ. The DNA of the CDR3 is TGTGCCAGCAGCCCCCAAGCGGGGGCACTGGGGACCCAGTACTTC. Residues: CASSPQAGALGTQYF.

This sequence joins TRBV29-1 and TRBJ1-2; maybe TRBD1 (5 bases). In germline, CDR1 is SQVTM, CDR2 ANQGSEA. This CDR3 has 12 residues. V was trimmed by 7 bases and J by 12 bases, leaving 21 bases between them. CDR3 coding DNA: TGCAGCGCCACTGGGGGGTCCCCTCACAACACCTTC. It translates to CSATGGSPHNTF.

V is TRBV7-2 and J is TRBJ1-2; D remains unclear. V gave up 2 bases and J gave up 8 bases, with 12 bases separating them. The CDR3 is 13 amino acids. The V gene's germline CDR1 is SGHTA and CDR2 FQGNSA. CDR3 DNA: TGTGCCAGCAGCTTACGGGTTACTAGGGGCTACACCTTC. Translated, it gives CASSLRVTRGYTF.

The CDR3 region has the DNA TGTGCCAGCAGCGCGGACCGACAGGGGACGCAGTATTTT. As protein: CASSADRQGTQYF. The rearrangement links TRBV7-2 to TRBJ2-3, with 8 bases that match TRBD1. With 5 bases clipped from V and 9 bases from J, the junction kept 7 bases outside the gene matches. CDR3 length: 13 residues. Germline V gives CDR1 SGHTA, CDR2 FQGNSA.

This chain joins TRBV7-9 and TRBJ2-1; 7 bases agree with TRBD1. The CDR3 totals 18 residues. V lost 5 bases and J lost 1; bases outside the gene matches: 14. In germline, CDR1 is SEHNR, CDR2 FQNEAQ (reference sequence). In DNA form, the CDR3 reads TGTGCCAGCAGCCCATCAACCCGACAGGGAAGGTCCTACAATGAGCAGTTCTTC. Translation: CASSPSTRQGRSYNEQFF.

The rearrangement uses TRBV29-1 and TRBJ2-7; D not resolved. V dropped 5 bases and J dropped 2 bases, with 19 bases sitting between them. This CDR3 has 15 residues. Germline CDR1 and CDR2: SQVTM and ANQGSEA. The CDR3: CSVQPSAGRPYEQYF. DNA for the CDR3: TGCAGCGTTCAGCCTTCGGCAGGCCGACCCTACGAGCAGTACTTC.

This chain uses TRBV20-1 with TRBJ1-2, with 7 bases identical to TRBD1. CDR1 is DFQATT and CDR2 is SNEGSKA in the germline V gene (reference sequence). V was pared by 3 bases and J by 6 bases, with 7 bases of the junction left unmatched. CDR3 length: 13 amino acids. In nucleotides, the CDR3 is TGCAGTGCTAGTGAGGGGGCACTGGATGGCTACACCTTC. Translating it yields CSASEGALDGYTF.

The rearrangement links TRBV2 to TRBJ2-2; TRBD1 aligns across 7 bases. The length of the CDR3 is 15 residues. Germline-derived CDR1 and CDR2 are SNHLY and FYNNEI. The V segment lost 7 bases and the J segment 2 bases; nucleotides outside the gene matches: 7. DNA for the CDR3: TGTGCCAGCACCACACAGGGGCTTAACACCGGGGAGCTGTTTTTT. Its protein is CASTTQGLNTGELFF.

As to this clone: An end of the junction does not agree with germline; a read error may underlie this. The chain carries TRBV6-1 and TRBJ1-1; D unresolved. This CDR3 comprises 14 residues. Germline V gene data show CDR1 as MNHNS and CDR2 as SASEGT. CDR3 residues: CASREGAMNTEAFF. The CDR3 DNA follows: TGTGCCAGCAGGGAAGGAGCGATGAACACTGAAGCTTTCTTT.

The chain employs TRBV27 and TRBJ2-7; TRBD2 aligns across 8 bases. There are 15 residues in the CDR3. Germline V gene sequence: CDR1 MNHEY, CDR2 SMNVEV (reference sequence). V was pared by 2 bases and J by 2 bases, with 5 bases of the junction left unmatched. The CDR3 spells CASSLIGGLAYEQYF. CDR3 sequence (DNA): TGTGCCAGCAGTTTAATAGGGGGACTAGCCTACGAGCAGTACTTC.

Only a few counts were recorded for this clone. The CDR3 loop reads CASSEWAVENEKLFF. CDR3 coding DNA: TGTGCCAGCAGTGAGTGGGCCGTCGAGAATGAAAAACTGTTTTTT. V is TRBV2 and J is TRBJ1-4, with D hard to call. The CDR3 has 15 residues. In germline, CDR1 is SNHLY, CDR2 FYNNEI. Trimming pared 3 bases from V and 5 bases from J, leaving 13 bases between.